Listed here are 26 T cell receptor beta chains from one sample, sequenced in a study of blood T cell repertoires in COVID-19. The assay was immunoSEQ multiplex PCR, and TCRdb's table has in-frame clones only and misses some. The table has about 86,000 clones, approximately 80% seen once. The specimen was peripheral blood. Receptors originate from a man aged 65 to 79 with acute or convalescent COVID-19.

V usage is TRBV12-3 or TRBV12-4 and J usage is TRBJ2-1, with D possibly being TRBD1 (6 bases). The CDR3 runs 13 residues. Trimming pared 3 bases from V and 7 bases from J, leaving 10 bases between. CDR3 DNA sequence: TGTGCCAGCAGTTTCCCAGGGGTGAATGAGCAGTTCTTC. The encoded protein is CASSFPGVNEQFF.

The rearrangement uses TRBV19 and TRBJ1-6, with 10 bases aligning to TRBD1. CDR1 LNHDA and CDR2 SQIVND come from the germline V gene (reference sequence). V trimming: 4 bases; J trimming: 10 bases; junction bases outside the gene matches: 10. The CDR3 consists of 16 residues. The CDR3 spells CASSTGTGDGNSPLHF. In nucleotides, the CDR3 is TGTGCCAGTAGTACTGGGACAGGGGATGGTAACTCACCCCTCCACTTT.

The V and J genes are TRBV29-1 and TRBJ1-1; 7 nucleotides align to TRBD1. Germline V gives CDR1 SQVTM, CDR2 ANQGSEA. This CDR3 has 14 residues. Losses at the gene ends were 4 bases for V and 2 bases for J; bases not matched to a gene: 7. CDR3 region: CSVVPGTANTEAFF. The DNA for the CDR3 is TGCAGCGTTGTCCCCGGGACAGCAAACACTGAAGCTTTCTTT.

This chain links TRBV2 with TRBJ1-3; the D is unclear. V lost 2 bases, J lost 0 bases, and 8 bases lay in between. CDR3 size: 15 residues. The germline V gene has CDR1 SNHLY and CDR2 FYNNEI. CDR3 residues: CASSEPRSSGNTIYF. For the CDR3, the DNA is TGTGCCAGCAGTGAACCTCGGTCCTCTGGAAACACCATATATTTT.

The CDR3 loop is CASSLWGGGSETQYF. CDR3 nucleotide sequence: TGTGCCAGCAGCTTGTGGGGCGGGGGGTCGGAGACCCAGTACTTC. V usage is TRBV5-4 and J usage is TRBJ2-5, with TRBD2 matching over 8 bases. The V and J ends lost 1 base and 5 bases, in that order; junction bases with no gene match: 7. The CDR3 has 15 amino acids. Germline values: CDR1 SGHNT, CDR2 YYREEE (reference sequence).

The chain has TRBV3-1 (or the pseudogene TRBV3-2) and TRBJ2-7; 9 bases are shared with TRBD2. CDR1 is LGHDT and CDR2 is YNNKEL in the germline V gene (reference sequence). CDR3 length equals 16 residues. V gave up 4 bases and J gave up 3 bases; unmatched junction bases: 10. CDR3 region: CASSPMMTSGNYEQYF. CDR3 nucleotides: TGTGCCAGCAGCCCTATGATGACTAGCGGAAACTACGAGCAGTACTTC.

The chain recombines TRBV27 with TRBJ2-1; D may be TRBD2 (5 bases). Trimming left V 5 bases short and J 5 bases short, with 10 bases between. CDR1 and CDR2 from the germline V gene are MNHEY and SMNVEV (reference sequence). CDR3 length equals 13 residues. The CDR3 reads CASSASLHNEQFF. The CDR3 coding sequence is TGTGCCAGCAGTGCTAGCCTACACAATGAGCAGTTCTTC.

V is TRBV27 and J is TRBJ2-5, with 8 bases identical to TRBD2. V dropped 4 bases and J dropped 4; count of bases not matched to a gene: 17. The CDR3 contains 18 residues. The germline V gene has CDR1 MNHEY and CDR2 SMNVEV (reference sequence). CDR3 residues: CASSSPMGRGAGGETQYF. The CDR3 DNA reads as TGTGCCAGCAGTTCCCCCATGGGGCGGGGGGCCGGAGGAGAGACCCAGTACTTC.

This chain links TRBV6-5 with TRBJ2-1, with 9 bases identical to TRBD2. V lost 6 bases to trimming and J lost 4 bases; unmatched junction nucleotides: 4. This CDR3 region has 14 residues. Germline lookup yields CDR1 MNHEY and CDR2 SVGAGI. The CDR3 bases are TGTGCCAGCAGATTAGCGGGGGCTTACAATGAGCAGTTCTTC. This translates into CASRLAGAYNEQFF.

The chain recombines TRBV6-1 with TRBJ1-5; TRBD1 matches at 7 bases. J lost 3 bases, V lost 3 bases, and 5 bases had no gene match. The CDR3 runs to 15 residues. Germline V lookup: CDR1 MNHNS, CDR2 SASEGT. For the CDR3, the DNA is TGTGCCAGCAGTGACAAGGGACAGTTCAATCAGCCCCAGCATTTT. Protein: CASSDKGQFNQPQHF.

The chain uses TRBV2 and TRBJ2-2; D is uncertain. In germline, CDR1 is SNHLY, CDR2 FYNNEI. This CDR3 comprises 15 residues. V was pared by 4 bases and J by 5 bases, with 14 bases between. CDR3: CASSVVNFRTGELFF. The CDR3 coding sequence is TGTGCCAGCAGTGTCGTCAATTTTCGGACCGGGGAGCTGTTTTTT.

V usage is TRBV3-1 (or the pseudogene TRBV3-2) and J usage is TRBJ1-5; a weak D match, TRBD1 (6 bases). CDR1 is LGHDT and CDR2 is YNNKEL in the germline V gene (reference sequence). Between the trimmed V and J ends, which lost 5 bases and 9 bases, there was a span of 17 bases. This CDR3 is 14 amino acids long. The CDR3 spells CASSSGTPRGPQHF. For the CDR3, the DNA is TGTGCCAGCAGCTCCGGGACACCTCGGGGGCCCCAGCATTTT.

This clone was found a few times. The chain joins TRBV30 to TRBJ2-7, with 12 bases that match TRBD2. This CDR3 has 13 amino acids. The trim removed 2 bases at V and 5 bases at J, leaving 1 base unmatched. Per germline, CDR1 GTSNPN and CDR2 SVGIG (reference sequence). CDR3 DNA: TGTGCCTGGAGTTGGACTAGCGGGGACGAGCAGTACTTC. Translated, it gives CAWSWTSGDEQYF.

This clone was seen a handful of times. The V call is TRBV5-4, the J call TRBJ2-1; 7 positions agree with TRBD2. The germline V gene has CDR1 SGHNT and CDR2 YYREEE (reference sequence). CDR3 length: 16 residues. The V segment lost 4 bases and the J segment 4 bases; nucleotides outside the gene matches: 11. This CDR3 is CASSPQAGGGYNEQFF. CDR3 bases: TGTGCCAGCAGCCCCCAAGCGGGCGGGGGATACAATGAGCAGTTCTTC.

This clone appeared a few times. The rearrangement joins TRBV5-1 to TRBJ1-2; TRBD1 matches at 10 bases. CDR1 is SGHRS and CDR2 is YFSETQ in the germline V gene. CDR3 size: 14 residues. V shed 3 bases and J 7 bases; nucleotides not matched to a gene: 6. The DNA for the CDR3 is TGCGCCAGCAGCTCAACCGGGACAGGGGTTGGCTACACCTTC. Residues: CASSSTGTGVGYTF.

The V and J genes are TRBV18 and TRBJ1-6; TRBD1 aligns across 8 bases. The CDR3 is made up of 13 amino acids. Germline V gives CDR1 KGHSH, CDR2 LQKENI. J gave up 12 bases and V 3 bases, and 4 bases lay outside the gene matches. The CDR3 here is CASSPDRGRPLHF. The CDR3 nucleotides are TGTGCCAGCTCACCCGACAGGGGAAGACCCCTCCACTTT. The complete variable domain, with remaining parts taken from reference TRBV18 and TRBJ1-6, reads NAGVMQNPRHLVRRRGQEARLRCSPMKGHSHVYWYRQLPEEGLKFMVYLQKENIIDESGMPKERFSAEFPKEGPSILRIQQVVRGDSAAYFCASSPDRGRPLHFGNGTRLTVT.

The chain combines TRBV3-1 (or the pseudogene TRBV3-2) with TRBJ1-2; the D gene is possibly TRBD1 (5 bases). Germline V gives CDR1 LGHDT, CDR2 YNNKEL (reference sequence). CDR3 length equals 15 residues. V lost 3 bases and J 7 bases, leaving 18 bases between the germline ends. The CDR3 loop reads CASSQRTIPSGGYTF. Here the CDR3 DNA reads TGTGCCAGCAGCCAGAGGACAATCCCTTCTGGTGGCTACACCTTC.

The chain has TRBV5-4 and TRBJ2-7; D is perhaps TRBD1 (6 bases). The CDR3 has 14 residues. Per germline, CDR1 SGHNT and CDR2 YYREEE (reference sequence). With 3 bases removed from V and 3 bases from J, the gap between germline ends came to 13 bases. CDR3 nucleotides: TGTGCCAGCAGCTCCGGGACATTGCTCTACGAGCAGTACTTC. The encoded protein is CASSSGTLLYEQYF.

This clone was detected only a few times. The genes are TRBV29-1 and TRBJ1-5; D perhaps matches TRBD1 (5 bases). Germline V CDR1 and CDR2: SQVTM, ANQGSEA. This CDR3 region has 13 residues. Deletions cut 4 bases from V and 0 bases from J, with 7 bases between. The chain's CDR3 is CSVAQGSNQPQHF. In DNA, the CDR3 is TGCAGCGTTGCTCAGGGTAGCAATCAGCCCCAGCATTTT.

This chain links TRBV10-2 with TRBJ2-7; 8 bases are a match to TRBD2. The CDR3 is 17 residues long. V dropped 0 bases and J dropped 2; count of bases not matched to a gene: 9. From germline, CDR1 is WSHSY and CDR2 SAAADI. The CDR3 region has the DNA TGCGCCAGCAGTGAGTCGATGGGACTAGTCCCTCCCTACGAGCAGTACGTC. This translates into CASSESMGLVPPYEQYV.

With regard to this clone: Other DNA sequences in this sample translate to the same CDR3. The chain links TRBV7-3 to TRBJ2-3, with 9 bases fitting TRBD2. J lost 0 bases, V lost 2 bases, and 0 bases had no gene match. The V gene's germline CDR1 is SGHTA and CDR2 FQGTGA. This CDR3 is built from 15 residues. Written as DNA, the CDR3 is TGTGCCAGCAGCTTAGCGGGGGGGAGCACAGATACGCAGTATTTT. Residues: CASSLAGGSTDTQYF. The variable domain in full, with the rest retrieved from reference TRBV7-3 and TRBJ2-3, is GAGVSQTPSNKVTEKGKYVELRCDPISGHTALYWYRQSLGQGPEFLIYFQGTGAADDSGLPNDRFFAVRPEGSVSTLKIQRTERGDSAVYLCASSLAGGSTDTQYFGPGTRLTVL.

This rearrangement joins TRBV5-1 to TRBJ2-2; D is possibly TRBD1 (6 bases). Germline CDR1 reads SGHRS; CDR2 reads YFSETQ. The V end was cut by 3 bases, the J end by 2 bases, with 11 bases between. CDR3 size: 15 residues. The CDR3 sequence: CASSWDGTNTGELFF. The CDR3 nucleotides are TGCGCCAGCAGCTGGGATGGGACAAACACCGGGGAGCTGTTTTTT.

The CDR3, as DNA: TGTGCCAGTAGTACCGCACAGGGGTGGAATGGCTACACCTTC. Amino acid sequence: CASSTAQGWNGYTF. The chain combines TRBV19 with TRBJ1-2; 7 nucleotides align to TRBD1. V lost 4 bases and J lost 6; bases outside the gene matches: 8. This CDR3 has 14 residues. Per the germline V gene, CDR1 is LNHDA and CDR2 is SQIVND (reference sequence). Using reference TRBV19 and TRBJ1-2 for the parts outside the CDR3, the full variable domain is DGGITQSPKYLFRKEGQNVTLSCEQNLNHDAMYWYRQDPGQGLRLIYYSQIVNDFQKGDIAEGYSVSREKKESFPLTVTSAQKNPTAFYLCASSTAQGWNGYTFGSGTRLTVV.

This clone was detected only a few times. The CDR3 DNA sequence: TGTGCCAGCAGCTTGGATTCGACAGCAAATCAGCCCCAGCATTTT. This translates into CASSLDSTANQPQHF. The chain has TRBV5-5 and TRBJ1-5; perhaps TRBD1 as D (5 bases). From germline, CDR1 is SGHKS and CDR2 YYEKEE (reference sequence). This CDR3 is built from 15 residues. V was pared by 0 bases and J by 4 bases, with 11 bases between.

CDR3 nucleotide sequence: TGTGCCAGCAGCTTATGGTCGGGGTTGGATACGCAGTATTTT. This gives the protein CASSLWSGLDTQYF. The chain uses TRBV5-4 and TRBJ2-3, with TRBD2 as a possible D gene (5 bases). V was cut by 2 bases and J by 6 bases, with 13 bases left in between. Germline V gene data show CDR1 as SGHNT and CDR2 as YYREEE (reference sequence). CDR3 length equals 14 residues. The whole variable domain, filled in from reference TRBV5-4 and TRBJ2-3, reads ETGVTQSPTHLIKTRGQQVTLRCSSQSGHNTVSWYQQALGQGPQFIFQYYREEENGRGNFPPRFSGLQFPNYSSELNVNALELDDSALYLCASSLWSGLDTQYFGPGTRLTVL.

This clone has only a few counts. The rearrangement links TRBV29-1 to TRBJ2-1, with 11 bases lining up with TRBD1. Germline CDR1 reads SQVTM; CDR2 reads ANQGSEA. J lost 3 bases, V lost 4 bases, and 2 bases had no gene match. CDR3 length equals 14 residues. CDR3 region: CSVAGQGVYNEQFF. In DNA form, the CDR3 reads TGCAGCGTTGCGGGACAGGGGGTCTACAATGAGCAGTTCTTC.